What follows are 30 T cell receptor beta chains derived from one specimen sequenced in a study of neurological immune-mediated disorders. Stated time point: longitudinal time-point 2. TCRdb processed the 5' RACE reads anew with MiXCR; each CDR3 protein has one entry. The data hold some 87,000 distinct CDR3 sequences, with about 13% observed a single time. The sample consisted of PBMCs. These TCRs come from a female donor with HTLV-1-associated myelopathy (HAM/TSP).

This clonotype was recorded many times. This rearrangement joins TRBV5-1 to TRBJ1-3; the match to TRBD1 covers 8 bases. Per germline, CDR1 SGHRS and CDR2 YFSETQ. With V trimmed by 3 bases and J by 2 bases, 4 bases remained unmatched. This CDR3 contains 15 residues. The CDR3 nucleotides are TGCGCCAGCAGCTCTACAGGGGGAACTGGAAACACCATATATTTT. Translated, it gives CASSSTGGTGNTIYF.

At least ten counts were recorded for this clonotype. V is TRBV12-3 or TRBV12-4 and J is TRBJ2-4, with 8 bases lining up with TRBD1. V trimming: 4 bases; J trimming: 8 bases; junction bases outside the gene matches: 10. There are 15 residues in the CDR3. The chain's CDR3 is CASSSQGVTVDIQYF. For the CDR3, the DNA is TGTGCCAGCAGTTCACAGGGGGTGACAGTGGACATTCAGTACTTC.

The genes are TRBV27 and TRBJ2-7; 8 bases agree with TRBD1. Trimming at V came to 6 bases and at J to 4 bases, leaving 8 bases not matched to a gene. Germline lookup yields CDR1 MNHEY and CDR2 SMNVEV (reference sequence). This CDR3 is 14 amino acids long. CDR3 sequence (DNA): TGTGCCAGCAGAGTCGGACAGGGTCGGTACGAGCAGTACTTC. It codes for CASRVGQGRYEQYF.

This clonotype appeared a few times. V is TRBV5-1 and J is TRBJ2-5; 8 bases map to TRBD2. This CDR3 is built from 15 residues. V lost 3 bases, J lost 5 bases, and 9 bases stayed unmatched. The germline CDR1 and CDR2 sequences are SGHRS and YFSETQ. CDR3 in amino acids: CASSSVRGGGETQYF. In DNA, the CDR3 is TGCGCCAGCAGCTCCGTACGGGGGGGAGGTGAGACCCAGTACTTC.

This clonotype has a count of ten or more. The chain carries TRBV2 and TRBJ1-5; weak D call: TRBD1 (6 bases). Germline CDR1 and CDR2: SNHLY and FYNNEI. Trimming took 7 bases from V and 6 from J, leaving 13 bases between them. This CDR3 has 13 residues. The DNA for the CDR3 is TGTGCCAGCACCCAGGGACACCCTCAGCCCCAGCATTTT. Translation gives CASTQGHPQPQHF.

The chain couples TRBV7-2 to TRBJ2-7, with TRBD1 as a possible D gene (6 bases). Trimming shortened V by 2 bases and J by 11 bases, and 22 bases separated the two germline ends. The CDR3 sequence is 15 residues long. Germline values: CDR1 SGHTA, CDR2 FQGNSA. CDR3 DNA sequence: TGTGCCAGCAGCTTAAAGGACAGTTACGCCTACAAGAAGTACTTC. This translates into CASSLKDSYAYKKYF.

This clonotype has at least ten counts. This chain uses TRBV27 with TRBJ2-7; 8 nucleotides align to TRBD2. Germline trimming cut 3 bases from V and 2 bases from J; bases unmatched to any gene: 0. The CDR3 runs 13 residues. Germline loops: CDR1 MNHEY, CDR2 SMNVEV (reference sequence). Written as DNA, the CDR3 is TGTGCCAGCAGTTTTAGCGGGACCTACGAGCAGTACTTC. Translating it yields CASSFSGTYEQYF.

This clonotype appeared a single time. The J gene is TRBJ1-1, the V gene TRBV27; D ambiguous. The CDR3 is 14 residues long. Trimming took off 4 bases at V and 1 base at J, with 10 bases between the two ends. Germline V lookup: CDR1 MNHEY, CDR2 SMNVEV (reference sequence). CDR3 region: CASSYIDRNTEAFF. CDR3 nucleotide sequence: TGTGCCAGCAGTTATATTGACCGGAACACTGAAGCTTTCTTT.

This clonotype showed up many times. The chain combines TRBV28 with TRBJ2-1; D gene ambiguous. Germline V gene lookup returns CDR1 MDHEN and CDR2 SYDVKM. V was shortened by 3 bases and J by 0 bases, with 9 bases between the two germline ends. CDR3 length equals 15 residues. CDR3 in amino acids: CASSFSSNSYNEQFF. The CDR3 DNA is TGTGCCAGCAGTTTCTCCAGTAACTCCTACAATGAGCAGTTCTTC.

The table lists this clonotype with many counts. The CDR3 protein is CASSLDFMNQETQYF. CDR3 bases: TGCGCCAGCAGCTTGGACTTCATGAACCAAGAGACCCAGTACTTC. The chain has TRBV5-1 and TRBJ2-5, with no clear D. Germline loops: CDR1 SGHRS, CDR2 YFSETQ. V lost 0 bases to trimming and J lost 0 bases, with 9 bases between them. The CDR3 consists of 15 residues.

V and J are TRBV11-2 and TRBJ2-5; a weak D match, TRBD1 (6 bases). This CDR3 spans 15 amino acids. Germline CDR1 SGHAT, CDR2 FQNNGV. V was trimmed by 4 bases and J by 4 bases, leaving 16 bases between them. CDR3 residues: CASSSAAGEIETQYF. In nucleotides, the CDR3 is TGTGCCAGCAGCTCCGCAGCAGGGGAAATAGAGACCCAGTACTTC.

This clonotype was detected ten times or more. This chain links TRBV5-1 with TRBJ2-7; D uncertain. The CDR3 spans 13 residues. CDR1 and CDR2 from the germline V gene are SGHRS and YFSETQ. V was clipped by 0 bases and J by 8 bases, with 12 bases between them. The CDR3 region is CASSLEPGFKQYF. CDR3 nucleotide sequence: TGCGCCAGCAGCTTGGAGCCCGGGTTTAAGCAGTACTTC.

The table lists this clonotype with many counts. The V call is TRBV7-2, the J call TRBJ1-5; no reliable D call. Germline values: CDR1 SGHTA, CDR2 FQGNSA. This CDR3 has 17 residues. V lost 1 base and J lost 3, with 16 bases in between. The CDR3 DNA sequence: TGTGCCAGCAGCTTAGGACCGGGTGGATTCGACAATCAGCCCCAGCATTTT. It translates to CASSLGPGGFDNQPQHF. Full variable domain (remainder filled in from reference TRBV7-2 and TRBJ1-5): GAGVSQSPSNKVTEKGKDVELRCDPISGHTALYWYRQSLGQGLEFLIYFQGNSAPDKSGLPSDRFSAERTGGSVSTLTIQRTQQEDSAVYLCASSLGPGGFDNQPQHFGDGTRLSIL.

The rearrangement links TRBV27 to TRBJ2-4, with 7 positions matching TRBD1. Germline values: CDR1 MNHEY, CDR2 SMNVEV (reference sequence). The CDR3 runs 15 residues. V shed 4 bases, J shed 8 bases, and the junction held 11 bases outside the gene matches. The CDR3 sequence: CASSSVKGQRDIQYF. The CDR3 DNA reads as TGTGCCAGCAGTTCTGTCAAGGGACAGCGAGACATTCAGTACTTC.

The sample holds many counts of this clonotype. The chain links TRBV5-1 to TRBJ2-7; D unclear. Germline assignment: CDR1 SGHRS and CDR2 YFSETQ. V was pared by 0 bases and J by 2 bases, with 9 bases between. This CDR3 has 14 amino acids. The DNA of the CDR3 is TGCGCCAGCAGCTTGGACGGCAATACCTACGAGCAGTACTTC. Amino acid sequence: CASSLDGNTYEQYF. Full variable domain (rest looked up from reference TRBV5-1 and TRBJ2-7): KAGVTQTPRYLIKTRGQQVTLSCSPISGHRSVSWYQQTPGQGLQFLFEYFSETQRNKGNFPGRFSGRQFSNSRSEMNVSTLELGDSALYLCASSLDGNTYEQYFGPGTRLTVT.

This clonotype was found many times. The chain is built from TRBV5-1 and TRBJ2-2, with D tentatively TRBD1 (5 bases). CDR3 length: 19 residues. The V and J ends lost 2 bases and 0 bases respectively, with 20 bases between them. Germline V lookup: CDR1 SGHRS, CDR2 YFSETQ. The DNA of the CDR3 is TGCGCCAGCAGCTTCGGACACACAAACATCGCGGCGAACACCGGGGAGCTGTTTTTT. Translation: CASSFGHTNIAANTGELFF.

The table lists this clonotype with many counts. V gene TRBV5-1 combines with J gene TRBJ2-4, with a tentative D call TRBD1 (5 bases). Germline CDR1 SGHRS, CDR2 YFSETQ. Trimming removed 0 bases from V and 3 bases from J, with 10 bases in between. The CDR3 has 15 residues. The DNA for the CDR3 is TGCGCCAGCAGCTTGGGGCAGGGTGACAAAAACATTCAGTACTTC. Translation gives CASSLGQGDKNIQYF. Filled out from reference TRBV5-1 and TRBJ2-4, the complete variable domain reads KAGVTQTPRYLIKTRGQQVTLSCSPISGHRSVSWYQQTPGQGLQFLFEYFSETQRNKGNFPGRFSGRQFSNSRSEMNVSTLELGDSALYLCASSLGQGDKNIQYFGAGTRLSVL.

A note on this clonotype: This could be a read error, since a much larger clone is one nucleotide away. J is TRBJ2-1 and V is TRBV9; 7 bases are shared with TRBD2. The CDR3 contains 15 residues. From germline, CDR1 is SGDLS and CDR2 YYNGEE. The CDR3 is CVSSEGRGGYNEQFF. In nucleotides, the CDR3 is TGTGTCAGCAGCGAGGGTCGCGGGGGCTACAATGAGCAGTTCTTC.

This clonotype has ten or more counts. The chain couples TRBV12-3 or TRBV12-4 to TRBJ2-3, with D possibly matching TRBD2 (6 bases). This CDR3 spans 14 amino acids. With 8 bases removed from V and 1 base from J, the gap between germline ends came to 13 bases. As DNA, the CDR3 is TGTGCCAGCTGCGGGGTTATCCGCACAGATACGCAGTATTTT. This codes for CASCGVIRTDTQYF.

This clonotype was picked up many times. J is TRBJ2-3 and V is TRBV5-1; 9 positions agree with TRBD2. CDR1 SGHRS and CDR2 YFSETQ come from the germline V gene. The CDR3 is 13 residues long. V was pared by 7 bases and J by 1 base, with 1 base of the junction left unmatched. The CDR3 DNA reads TGCGCCAGCCAGCGGGGGGGCACAGATACGCAGTATTTT. This encodes CASQRGGTDTQYF.

Comments on this clonotype: Since a much larger clone is just one base distant, this may be a read error. The V call is TRBV2, the J call TRBJ1-2; D ambiguous. Germline CDR1 and CDR2: SNHLY and FYNNEI. The ends were cut back, 6 bases at V and 2 bases at J, with 7 bases in the middle. This CDR3 is 12 amino acids long. Written as DNA, the CDR3 is TGTGCCAGCAGGACATACAACTATGGCTACACCTTC. It specifies CASRTYNYGYTF.

This clonotype was observed many times. The chain employs TRBV12-3 or TRBV12-4 and TRBJ2-7; D is possibly TRBD1 (6 bases). This CDR3 is 15 amino acids long. With 5 bases removed from V and 6 bases from J, the gap between germline ends came to 20 bases. The CDR3 sequence: CASSQVGTTLFEQYF. The CDR3 DNA reads as TGTGCCAGCAGTCAAGTCGGGACAACCCTCTTCGAGCAGTACTTC.

In its sample, this clonotype was seen many times. The V and J genes are TRBV5-1 and TRBJ2-1; 10 bases fit TRBD2. This CDR3 is 15 amino acids long. Trimming at V came to 1 base and at J to 6 bases, leaving 4 bases not matched to a gene. The V gene's germline CDR1 is SGHRS and CDR2 YFSETQ. CDR3 in DNA: TGCGCCAGCAGCTTGTCAACTAGCGGGGCCAATGAGCAGTTCTTC. Protein product: CASSLSTSGANEQFF. Looking up the rest from reference TRBV5-1 and TRBJ2-1 gives the full variable domain: KAGVTQTPRYLIKTRGQQVTLSCSPISGHRSVSWYQQTPGQGLQFLFEYFSETQRNKGNFPGRFSGRQFSNSRSEMNVSTLELGDSALYLCASSLSTSGANEQFFGPGTRLTVL.

This clonotype came up many times. As DNA, the CDR3 is TGTGCCAGCAGCTTCACGAGGGGCCGGAAGGCGCAGTTCTTC. As protein: CASSFTRGRKAQFF. V gene TRBV5-6 combines with J gene TRBJ2-1, with D perhaps matching TRBD1 or TRBD2 (5 bases each). Germline lookup yields CDR1 SGHDT and CDR2 YYEEEE. This CDR3 region has 14 residues. Trimming pared 2 bases from V and 12 bases from J, leaving 18 bases between.

In regard to this clonotype: A much larger clone sits a single nucleotide away, making a read error possible. The chain uses TRBV28 and TRBJ2-1; TRBD2 agrees at 7 bases. Germline CDR1 reads MDHEN; CDR2 reads SYDVKM. The CDR3 extends over 11 amino acids. As DNA, the CDR3 is TGTGTCAGCACGGGGGGCAATGAGCAGTTCTTC. Its protein is CVSTGGNEQFF.

With regard to this clonotype: This may arise from a read error, as a much more abundant clone is one base away. The chain recombines TRBV7-9 with TRBJ1-2; tentative D call: TRBD1 (6 bases). CDR1 is SEHNR and CDR2 is FQNEAQ in the germline V gene (reference sequence). The CDR3 has 17 amino acids. CDR3 nucleotides: TGTGCCAGCAGCATACTACAATTGGACAGATCGGGCGATGGCTGCACCTTC. Translated: CASSILQLDRSGDGCTF.

This clonotype was counted ten times or more. The rearrangement joins TRBV5-1 to TRBJ2-1, with 15 bases fitting TRBD2. The trim removed 2 bases at V and 7 bases at J, leaving 7 bases unmatched. Per germline, CDR1 SGHRS and CDR2 YFSETQ. The CDR3 spans 17 residues. The CDR3 protein is CASSLRTSGGARNEQFF. CDR3 DNA sequence: TGCGCCAGCAGCTTAAGGACTAGCGGGGGGGCCCGAAATGAGCAGTTCTTC.

The rearrangement uses TRBV20-1 and TRBJ2-3, with D perhaps TRBD1 or TRBD2 (5 bases each). Germline loops: CDR1 DFQATT, CDR2 SNEGSKA (reference sequence). The CDR3 has 14 residues. Trimming removed 0 bases at V and 2 bases at J, with 9 bases between. The DNA for the CDR3 is TGCAGTGCTAGAGAGGGACCGGACACAGATACGCAGTATTTT. Its translation: CSAREGPDTDTQYF.

This clonotype occurred many times. The DNA for the CDR3 is TGTGCCAGCAGTTTGCGGAAGACCCAGTACTTC. This translates into CASSLRKTQYF. The chain carries TRBV12-3 or TRBV12-4 and TRBJ2-5, with D unresolved. The V gene lost 3 bases and the J gene lost 6 bases, with 5 bases spanning the gap. This CDR3 region has 11 residues.

This clonotype was seen many times. The chain combines TRBV7-2 with TRBJ2-5; TRBD2 agrees at 10 bases. The length of the CDR3 is 17 residues. Germline V gene data show CDR1 as SGHTA and CDR2 as FQGNSA. V trimming: 2 bases; J trimming: 4 bases; junction bases outside the gene matches: 10. CDR3 amino acids: CASSLLARLAGVETQYF. The CDR3 coding sequence is TGTGCCAGCAGCTTATTAGCCCGCCTAGCGGGGGTAGAGACCCAGTACTTC.